This T cell receptor (beta chain) was recovered during a study of Tregs in tolerant kidney transplant recipients. Study results and caveats: Tregs expanded with activated donor B cells seemed most donor-specific. No direct test of biological reproducibility was done here.

CD4+CD25+CD127- Tregs, CD4+CD25- non-Tregs, CD4 and CD8 cells were sorted. Comment on this clone: Its antigen is unidentified.

The repertoire was sequenced with immunoSEQ multiplex PCR; TCRdb's copy has only in-frame clones and lacks some. The repertoire has over 60,000 clones, roughly 84% of them found once; the top ten carry roughly 4%. This clonotype was sampled from a human donor in good health. Specimen: CD4+ T cells from blood.

The CDR3 sequence: CASSYSGGHGYTF. The DNA of the CDR3 is TGTGCCAGCAGTTACTCAGGGGGCCATGGCTACACCTTC. V usage is TRBV6-5 and J usage is TRBJ1-2; 7 bases align to TRBD1. Trimming cost V 0 bases and J 6 bases; bases outside gene matches: 1. This CDR3 is built from 13 residues. Germline-derived CDR1 and CDR2 are MNHEY and SVGAGI.